This T cell receptor (beta chain) was sequenced in a study of blood T cell repertoires in COVID-19 (dated by TCRdb to the early 2020s). The study in broad terms: Collaborator samples came from the United States, Italy and Spain and covered acute and convalescent phases of COVID-19. The prospective study material was composed of cDNA or gDNA derived from T cells, B-cell-depleted T cells, or PBMCs. Deeply sampled blood TCRbeta repertoires from subjects exposed to, actively infected with, or recovered from COVID-19 were included in the dataset. A freely available public database, intended as a resource for researchers studying the immune response to SARS-CoV-2, is where the repertoires were released. Samples came from the ongoing ImmuneRACE study (first 160 participants) plus 1,254 subjects from 6 global collaborators. A de-identified subject ID, COVID-19 status, age in years and sex were almost always included in the sample metadata. Where available, HLA class I and class II types were obtained from metadata supplied by the sample provider rather than from assay-based typing.

Results and caveats for the whole study, not just this receptor: How much clinical and demographic metadata was included differed by source and by participant, and the metadata was provided uncurated.

Comment on this clone: Its antigen is unknown. No much larger clone is present one base from it, and per-base qualities are unavailable.

Each collaborating institution followed its own protocols to collect whole blood in K2EDTA tubes. For TCRbeta analysis, collaborators shipped samples in one of three forms: frozen whole blood, isolated PBMCs, or DNA extracted from either of those sample types. TCRbeta CDR3 regions were amplified from genomic DNA by means of the immunoSEQ Assay, a bias-controlled multiplex PCR. In the paper's pipeline: The number of nucleated cells in each sample was estimated by amplification of reference gene primers within the assay. Sequence reads were collapsed and filtered to measure the absolute abundance of every unique TCRbeta CDR3 rearrangement. For each sample, productive Simpson clonality was calculated as the square root of Simpson's diversity index across productive rearrangements. Here the immuneACCESS table is served through TCRdb, limited to in-frame sequences with V and J called. Missing clones are a known gap in these copies; in checked studies unresolved V genes cover under half, and the rest lacks a known reason. D and trimming come from the DNA, and the V and J calls and clone size come from that table. The sample records a few hundred thousand clones, about 85% of which are singletons. Just under 1% of the sample belongs to the ten largest clones.

Taken from the germline V gene (reference sequence), the CDR1 and CDR2 loops are SGHKS and YYEKEE. Inclusive of the bounding cysteine and phenylalanine, the CDR3 is 14 residues long. CDR3 DNA only is kept here, 42 bases in frame from base 1. Relative to germline, V is missing 4 bases and J is missing 1 base, with 1 base of the junction outside any gene match. The chain employs TRBV5-5 and TRBJ2-5, with 10 bases matching TRBD1. The sequenced sample was peripheral blood. The clonotype was recovered from a man aged 35 to 55 with acute or convalescent COVID-19. At the DNA level, the sequence is TGTGCCAGCAGCGGACAGGGGGTCCAAGAGACCCAGTACTTC. This gives the protein CASSGQGVQETQYF.